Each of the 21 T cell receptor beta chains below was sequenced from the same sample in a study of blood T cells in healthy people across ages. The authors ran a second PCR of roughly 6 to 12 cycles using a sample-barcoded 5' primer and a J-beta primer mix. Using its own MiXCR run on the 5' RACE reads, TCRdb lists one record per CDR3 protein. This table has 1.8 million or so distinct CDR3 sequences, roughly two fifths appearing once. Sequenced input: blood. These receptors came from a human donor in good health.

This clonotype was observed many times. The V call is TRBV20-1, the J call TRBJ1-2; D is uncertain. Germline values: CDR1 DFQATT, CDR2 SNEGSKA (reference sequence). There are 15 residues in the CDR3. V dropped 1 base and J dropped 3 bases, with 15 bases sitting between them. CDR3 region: CSARVTVLPHYGYTF. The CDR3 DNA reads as TGCAGTGCTAGAGTTACGGTCCTCCCCCACTATGGCTACACCTTC.

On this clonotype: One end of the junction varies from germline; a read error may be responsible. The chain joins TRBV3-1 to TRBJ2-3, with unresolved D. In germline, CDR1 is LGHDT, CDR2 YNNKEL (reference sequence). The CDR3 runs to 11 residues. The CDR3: CASNQVGTQYF. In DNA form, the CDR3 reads TGTGCCAGCAACCAAGTGGGGACGCAGTATTTT.

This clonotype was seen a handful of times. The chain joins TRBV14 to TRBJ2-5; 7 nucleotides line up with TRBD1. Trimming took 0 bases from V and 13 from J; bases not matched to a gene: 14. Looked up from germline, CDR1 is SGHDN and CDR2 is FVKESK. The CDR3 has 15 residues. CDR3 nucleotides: TGTGCCAGCAGCCAAGAACAGGGGACAATTCACGCCGCGTACTTC. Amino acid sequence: CASSQEQGTIHAAYF. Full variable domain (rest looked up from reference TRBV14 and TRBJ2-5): EAGVTQFPSHSVIEKGQTVTLRCDPISGHDNLYWYRRVMGKEIKFLLHFVKESKQDESGMPNNRFLAERTGGTYSTLKVQPAELEDSGVYFCASSQEQGTIHAAYFGPGTRLLVL.

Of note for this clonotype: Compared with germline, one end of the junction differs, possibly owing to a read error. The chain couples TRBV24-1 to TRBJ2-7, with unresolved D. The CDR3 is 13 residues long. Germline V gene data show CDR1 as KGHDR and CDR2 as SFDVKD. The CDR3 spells CATSDSYSYEQDF. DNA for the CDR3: TGTGCCACCAGTGATTCCTACTCCTACGAGCAGGACTTC.

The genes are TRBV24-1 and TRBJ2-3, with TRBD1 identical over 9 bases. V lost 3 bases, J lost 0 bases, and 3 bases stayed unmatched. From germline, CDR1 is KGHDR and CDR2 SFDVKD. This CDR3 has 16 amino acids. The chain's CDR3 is CATSDPGTGSTDTQYF. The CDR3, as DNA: TGTGCCACCAGTGATCCCGGGACAGGGAGCACAGATACGCAGTATTTT.

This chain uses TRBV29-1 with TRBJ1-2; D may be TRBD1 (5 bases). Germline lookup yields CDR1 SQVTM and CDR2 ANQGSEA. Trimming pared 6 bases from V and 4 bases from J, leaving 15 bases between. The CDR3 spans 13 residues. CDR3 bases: TGCAGCGTCGTCCGAGGGGCCCCCTATGGCTACACCTTC. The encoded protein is CSVVRGAPYGYTF. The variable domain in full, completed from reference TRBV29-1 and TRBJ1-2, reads SAVISQKPSRDICQRGTSLTIQCQVDSQVTMMFWYRQQPGQSLTLIATANQGSEATYESGFVIDKFPISRPNLTFSTLTVSNMSPEDSSIYLCSVVRGAPYGYTFGSGTRLTVV.

The CDR3 DNA reads TGTGCCAGCAGCCTCATGCTCGGGACAGGGTCATACGAGCAGTACTTC. Translated: CASSLMLGTGSYEQYF. The V call is TRBV5-8, the J call TRBJ2-7, with 9 bases fitting TRBD1. This CDR3 region has 16 residues. The ends lost 4 bases at V and 4 bases at J; junction bases unmatched: 12. Germline loops: CDR1 SGHTS, CDR2 YDEGEE.

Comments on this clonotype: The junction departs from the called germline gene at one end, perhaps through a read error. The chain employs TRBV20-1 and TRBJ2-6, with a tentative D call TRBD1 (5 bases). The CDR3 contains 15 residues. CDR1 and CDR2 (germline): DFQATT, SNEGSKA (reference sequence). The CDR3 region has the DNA TGCAGTGCTATGGGTTTGGGCTCTGGGGCCAACGTCCGGACTTTC. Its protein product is CSAMGLGSGANVRTF.

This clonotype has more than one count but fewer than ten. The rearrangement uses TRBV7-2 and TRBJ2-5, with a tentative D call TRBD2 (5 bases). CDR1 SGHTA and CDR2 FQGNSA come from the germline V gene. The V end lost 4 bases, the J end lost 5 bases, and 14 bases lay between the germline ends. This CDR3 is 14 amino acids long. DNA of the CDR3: TGTGCCAGCAGCTCTAGCTGGGCAGAGGAGACCCAGTACTTC. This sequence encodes CASSSSWAEETQYF.

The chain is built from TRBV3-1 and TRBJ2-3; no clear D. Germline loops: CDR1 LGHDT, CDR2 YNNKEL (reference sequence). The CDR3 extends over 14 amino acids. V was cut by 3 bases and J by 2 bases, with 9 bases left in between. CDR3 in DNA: TGTGCCAGCAGCCAGTCCCCATACACAGATACGCAGTATTTT. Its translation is CASSQSPYTDTQYF.

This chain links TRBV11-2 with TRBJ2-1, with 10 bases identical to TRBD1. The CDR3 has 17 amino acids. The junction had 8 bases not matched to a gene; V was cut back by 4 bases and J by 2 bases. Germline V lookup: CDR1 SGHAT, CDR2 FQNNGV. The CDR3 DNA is TGTGCCAGCAGCTCTGGGGACAGGGGAGGCCCCTACAATGAGCAGTTCTTC. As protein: CASSSGDRGGPYNEQFF.

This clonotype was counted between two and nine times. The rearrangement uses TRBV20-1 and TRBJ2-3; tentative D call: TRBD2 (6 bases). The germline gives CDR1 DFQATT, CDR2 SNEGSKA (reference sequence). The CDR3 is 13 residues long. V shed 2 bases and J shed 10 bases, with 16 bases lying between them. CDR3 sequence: CSARLGTGTAQYF. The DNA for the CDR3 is TGCAGTGCTAGATTAGGGACTGGAACGGCGCAGTATTTT.

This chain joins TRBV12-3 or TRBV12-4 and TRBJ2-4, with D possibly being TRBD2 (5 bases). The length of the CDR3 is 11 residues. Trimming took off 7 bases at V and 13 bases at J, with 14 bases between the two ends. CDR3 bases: TGTGCCAGCAATTTCCGTGGGGAGCAGTACTTC. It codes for CASNFRGEQYF.

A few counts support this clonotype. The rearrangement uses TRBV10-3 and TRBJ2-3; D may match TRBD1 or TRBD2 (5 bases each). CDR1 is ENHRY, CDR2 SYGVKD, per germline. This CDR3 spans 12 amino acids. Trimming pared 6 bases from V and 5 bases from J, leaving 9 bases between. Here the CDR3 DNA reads TGTGCCATCAGGGGGACGGAAGATACGCAGTATTTT. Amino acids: CAIRGTEDTQYF.

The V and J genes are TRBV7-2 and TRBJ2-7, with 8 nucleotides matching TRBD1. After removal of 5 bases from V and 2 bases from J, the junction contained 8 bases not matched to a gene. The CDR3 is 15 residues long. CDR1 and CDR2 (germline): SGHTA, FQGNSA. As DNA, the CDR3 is TGTGCCAGCAGCCCAGGCGGGACAGGACCCTACGAGCAGTACTTC. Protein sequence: CASSPGGTGPYEQYF.

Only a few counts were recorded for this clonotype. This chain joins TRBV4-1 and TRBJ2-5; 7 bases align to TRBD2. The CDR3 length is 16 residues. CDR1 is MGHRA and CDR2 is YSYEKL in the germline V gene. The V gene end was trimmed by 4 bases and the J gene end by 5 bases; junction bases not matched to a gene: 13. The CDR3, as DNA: TGCGCCAGCAGCCGAGGTCAGCGGGACTATGGGGAGACCCAGTACTTC. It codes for CASSRGQRDYGETQYF.

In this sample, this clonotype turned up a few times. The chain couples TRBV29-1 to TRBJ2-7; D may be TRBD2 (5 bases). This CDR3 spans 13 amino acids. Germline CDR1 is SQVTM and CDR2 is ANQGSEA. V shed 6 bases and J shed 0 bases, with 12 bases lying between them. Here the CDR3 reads CSVDYGGSYEQYF. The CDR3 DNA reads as TGCAGCGTAGACTACGGCGGCTCCTACGAGCAGTACTTC.

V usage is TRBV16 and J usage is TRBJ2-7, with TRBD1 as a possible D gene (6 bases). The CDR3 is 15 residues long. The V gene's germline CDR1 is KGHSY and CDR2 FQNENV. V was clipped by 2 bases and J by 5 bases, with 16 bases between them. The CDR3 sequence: CASSQSRSSGDEQYF. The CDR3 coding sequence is TGTGCCAGCAGCCAAAGTAGGAGTTCAGGGGACGAGCAGTACTTC.

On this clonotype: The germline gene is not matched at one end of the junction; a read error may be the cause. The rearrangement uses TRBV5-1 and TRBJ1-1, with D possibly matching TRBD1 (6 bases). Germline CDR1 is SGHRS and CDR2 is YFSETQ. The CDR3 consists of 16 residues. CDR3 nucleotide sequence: TGCGCCAGCAGCCCAAATACACAGGGACTGAACGCTGAAGCTTTCTTT. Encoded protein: CASSPNTQGLNAEAFF.

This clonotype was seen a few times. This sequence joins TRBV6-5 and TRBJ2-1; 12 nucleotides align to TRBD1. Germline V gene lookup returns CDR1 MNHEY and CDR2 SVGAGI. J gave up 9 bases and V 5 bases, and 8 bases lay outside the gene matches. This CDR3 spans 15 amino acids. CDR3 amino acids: CASSKRDRGRGEQFF. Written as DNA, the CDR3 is TGTGCCAGCAGTAAACGGGACAGGGGGCGAGGTGAGCAGTTCTTC.

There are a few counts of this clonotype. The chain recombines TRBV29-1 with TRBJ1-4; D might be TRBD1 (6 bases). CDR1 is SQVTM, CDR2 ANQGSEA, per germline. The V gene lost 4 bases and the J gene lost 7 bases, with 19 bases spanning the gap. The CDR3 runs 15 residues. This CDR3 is CSVVQYRDSGEKLFF. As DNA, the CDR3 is TGCAGCGTTGTCCAATACAGGGATTCGGGTGAAAAACTGTTTTTT.